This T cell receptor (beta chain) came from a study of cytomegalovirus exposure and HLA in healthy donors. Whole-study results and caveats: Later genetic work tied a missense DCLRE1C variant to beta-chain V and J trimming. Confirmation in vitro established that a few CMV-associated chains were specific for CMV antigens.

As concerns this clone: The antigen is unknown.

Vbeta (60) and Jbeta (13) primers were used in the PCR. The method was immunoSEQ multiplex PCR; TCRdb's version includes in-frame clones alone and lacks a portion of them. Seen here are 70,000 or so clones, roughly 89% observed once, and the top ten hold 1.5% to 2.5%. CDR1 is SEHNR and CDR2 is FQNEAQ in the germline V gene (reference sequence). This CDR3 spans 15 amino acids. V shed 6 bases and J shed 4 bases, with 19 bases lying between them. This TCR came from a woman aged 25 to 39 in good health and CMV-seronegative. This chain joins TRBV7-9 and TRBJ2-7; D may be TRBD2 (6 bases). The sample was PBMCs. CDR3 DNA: TGTGCCAGCAGGACCCCTGGCGGGATGAGTTACGAGCAGTACTTC. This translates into CASRTPGGMSYEQYF.